The clone carrying this T cell receptor (beta chain) was seen at least ten times. The CDR3 is 15 amino acids. V shed 4 bases, J shed 2 bases, and the junction held 9 bases outside the gene matches. Germline CDR1 reads SGDLS; CDR2 reads YYNGEE. The authors ran a second PCR of 7 to 11 cycles using a sample-barcoded 5' primer and a J-beta primer mix. TCRdb re-called the 5' RACE reads through MiXCR, storing one row per CDR3 protein. This table holds about a million distinct CDR3 sequences, roughly half found once. Healthy individuals of Caucasian origin from Russia, aged roughly 6 to 95, served as donors. At least 6 million PBMCs were isolated per sample. The sample is drawn from a study of blood T cells in healthy people across ages. Across the whole study: Capture by template switching was about one barcoded beta molecule per two T cells.

The chain links TRBV9 to TRBJ2-7; 7 bases agree with TRBD2. The sequence derives from a woman aged 55-69 years in good health. Material: blood. CDR3: CASSPRGSGPYEQYF. Here the CDR3 DNA reads TGTGCCAGCAGCCCCCGGGGTAGCGGGCCCTACGAGCAGTACTTC.